A single sample gave rise to the 23 T cell receptor beta chains below, sequenced in a study of CD4+ T cells in melanoma. The protocol was immunoSEQ multiplex PCR, while the TCRdb copy is restricted to in-frame clones and leaves out a portion. Of a few thousand clones listed, around 71% are singletons. The sample consisted of cells from a culture (not recorded whether cultured in vitro). These receptors originate from a human donor with melanoma.

Relative to its sample, this clone is large. The chain is built from TRBV30 and TRBJ2-2; D is perhaps TRBD1 (8 bases). The V and J ends lost 3 bases and 0 bases respectively, with 17 bases between them. This CDR3 spans 17 amino acids. CDR1 GTSNPN and CDR2 SVGIG come from the germline V gene (reference sequence). The CDR3 reads CAWSPRTGTTNTGELFF. The CDR3 DNA reads TGTGCCTGGAGCCCTCGGACAGGGACTACGAACACCGGGGAGCTGTTTTTT. Variable domain in full (rest from reference TRBV30 and TRBJ2-2): SQTIHQWPATLVQPVGSPLSLECTVEGTSNPNLYWYRQAAGRGLQLLFYSVGIGQISSEVPQNLSASRPQDRQFILSSKKLLLSDSGFYLCAWSPRTGTTNTGELFFGEGSRLTVL.

The rearrangement uses TRBV2 and TRBJ2-5; 7 bases are shared with TRBD1. This CDR3 contains 16 residues. CDR1 SNHLY and CDR2 FYNNEI come from the germline V gene. V shed 9 bases, J shed 1 base, and the junction held 14 bases outside the gene matches. The CDR3 protein is CASRKPTGSLQETQYF. CDR3 bases: TGTGCCAGTAGGAAGCCGACAGGGTCCCTCCAAGAGACCCAGTACTTC.

V is TRBV7-9 and J is TRBJ1-2; D remains ambiguous. CDR1 is SEHNR, CDR2 FQNEAQ, per germline (reference sequence). This CDR3 has 17 amino acids. V was pared by 6 bases and J by 8 bases, with 28 bases between. As DNA, the CDR3 is TGTGCCAGCAGACCCCCGGGCGCAGGTGGACCGGGGTCGGGCTACACCTTC. This encodes CASRPPGAGGPGSGYTF.

This clone was seen more than once but under ten times. V is TRBV19 and J is TRBJ1-2, with D possibly matching TRBD1 (6 bases). Germline CDR1 and CDR2: LNHDA and SQIVND (reference sequence). The V end was cut by 7 bases, the J end by 0 bases, with 12 bases between. The CDR3 extends over 14 amino acids. This chain's CDR3 is CASTWGTPNYGYTF. The CDR3 region has the DNA TGTGCCAGTACTTGGGGGACACCTAACTATGGCTACACCTTC. Variable domain in full (rest from reference TRBV19 and TRBJ1-2): DGGITQSPKYLFRKEGQNVTLSCEQNLNHDAMYWYRQDPGQGLRLIYYSQIVNDFQKGDIAEGYSVSREKKESFPLTVTSAQKNPTAFYLCASTWGTPNYGYTFGSGTRLTVV.

This clone has just a few counts. This chain joins TRBV5-8 and TRBJ2-7; D gene uncertain. V was clipped by 2 bases and J by 3 bases, with 6 bases between them. The CDR3 is 12 residues long. The germline V gene encodes CDR1 SGHTS and CDR2 YDEGEE. CDR3 residues: CASSFPGYEQYF. CDR3 nucleotides: TGTGCCAGCAGCTTCCCCGGCTACGAGCAGTACTTC.

The chain employs TRBV5-5 and TRBJ1-1, with D tentatively TRBD1 (6 bases). Germline V CDR1 and CDR2: SGHKS, YYEKEE (reference sequence). Trimming removed 4 bases at V and 1 base at J, with 8 bases between. This CDR3 comprises 13 residues. The CDR3 DNA reads as TGTGCCAGCAGCATGACAGGGAACACTGAAGCTTTCTTT. This sequence encodes CASSMTGNTEAFF.

The chain couples TRBV6-5 to TRBJ1-5; possible D gene TRBD1, 5 bases. Germline-derived CDR1 and CDR2 are MNHEY and SVGAGI. The CDR3 consists of 14 residues. V was cut by 0 bases and J by 6 bases, with 9 bases left in between. The CDR3 spells CASSYSGAGQPQHF. For the CDR3, the DNA is TGTGCCAGCAGTTACTCTGGGGCGGGTCAGCCCCAGCATTTT.

The J gene is TRBJ2-1, the V gene TRBV15; D remains unclear. The V gene lost 0 bases and the J gene lost 2 bases, with 8 bases spanning the gap. The CDR3 covers 15 residues. Germline V gene data show CDR1 as LNHNV and CDR2 as YYDKDF (reference sequence). The CDR3 DNA sequence: TGTGCCACCAGCAGAGATAGCCTGCCCTACAATGAGCAGTTCTTC. Translation: CATSRDSLPYNEQFF. The whole variable domain, filled in from reference TRBV15 and TRBJ2-1, reads DAMVIQNPRYQVTQFGKPVTLSCSQTLNHNVMYWYQQKSSQAPKLLFHYYDKDFNNEADTPDNFQSRRPNTSFCFLDIRSPGLGDTAMYLCATSRDSLPYNEQFFGPGTRLTVL.

This clone counts as large. The rearrangement joins TRBV30 to TRBJ2-6; D tentatively fits TRBD1 or TRBD2 (5 bases each). V was cut by 3 bases and J by 0 bases, with 18 bases left in between. Germline V lookup: CDR1 GTSNPN, CDR2 SVGIG (reference sequence). This CDR3 is built from 18 residues. The CDR3 sequence: CAWRVTAGGISGANVLTF. The DNA for the CDR3 is TGTGCCTGGAGGGTAACAGCTGGGGGTATCTCTGGGGCCAACGTCCTGACTTTC.

This chain links TRBV6-4 with TRBJ2-1; TRBD1 or TRBD2 may be the D gene (6 bases each). Trimming took off 6 bases at V and 5 bases at J, with 17 bases between the two ends. The germline gives CDR1 MRHNA, CDR2 SNTAGT. The CDR3 totals 15 residues. DNA of the CDR3: TGTGCCAGCAGCGCCGAGGGGGGTTTGAACAATGAGCAGTTCTTC. Protein sequence: CASSAEGGLNNEQFF.

J is TRBJ1-2 and V is TRBV11-2, with D unclear. Germline V gives CDR1 SGHAT, CDR2 FQNNGV. Trimming left V 9 bases short and J 5 bases short, with 16 bases between. This CDR3 contains 13 residues. The CDR3: CASGRPLLYGYTF. DNA for the CDR3: TGTGCCAGTGGACGGCCCCTCCTTTATGGCTACACCTTC.

The sample holds a few counts of this clone. V usage is TRBV2 and J usage is TRBJ1-2; D may be TRBD1 (5 bases). Trimming cost V 9 bases and J 4 bases, with 15 bases left between them. In germline, CDR1 is SNHLY, CDR2 FYNNEI. The CDR3 totals 13 residues. The CDR3 nucleotides read TGTGCCAGTTACAGACAAGGGGCCTATGGCTACACCTTC. The encoded protein is CASYRQGAYGYTF.

A few counts support this clone. The chain is built from TRBV19 and TRBJ2-7; TRBD1 aligns across 8 bases. This CDR3 comprises 14 residues. The germline gives CDR1 LNHDA, CDR2 SQIVND (reference sequence). V gave up 5 bases and J gave up 2 bases; unmatched junction bases: 5. The CDR3 reads CASSVGQGTYEQYF. The DNA of the CDR3 is TGTGCCAGTAGTGTAGGACAGGGCACCTACGAGCAGTACTTC. Together with reference TRBV19 and TRBJ2-7, the CDR3 gives the full variable domain: DGGITQSPKYLFRKEGQNVTLSCEQNLNHDAMYWYRQDPGQGLRLIYYSQIVNDFQKGDIAEGYSVSREKKESFPLTVTSAQKNPTAFYLCASSVGQGTYEQYFGPGTRLTVT.

The chain combines TRBV5-4 with TRBJ1-2; a possible D gene is TRBD1 (6 bases). The CDR3 loop spans 17 amino acids. Germline assignment: CDR1 SGHNT and CDR2 YYREEE (reference sequence). V shed 3 bases and J shed 0 bases, with 18 bases lying between them. The CDR3 loop is CASSSGGYNPANYGYTF. DNA for the CDR3: TGTGCCAGCAGCTCCGGGGGCTACAATCCAGCTAACTATGGCTACACCTTC.

In DNA, the CDR3 is TGTGCCAGCAGCTTAATGAACGGGGAGCTGTTTTTT. Its protein is CASSLMNGELFF. The V call is TRBV7-3, the J call TRBJ2-2, with D unresolved. The CDR3 spans 12 residues. The ends were cut back, 1 base at V and 7 bases at J, with 4 bases in the middle. Germline V gene sequence: CDR1 SGHTA, CDR2 FQGTGA.

The chain recombines TRBV6-5 with TRBJ2-1; tentatively, D is TRBD2 (5 bases). The CDR3 consists of 16 residues. CDR1 MNHEY and CDR2 SVGAGI come from the germline V gene. The V gene lost 2 bases and the J gene lost 0 bases, with 11 bases spanning the gap. CDR3 sequence (DNA): TGTGCCAGCAGTTACACGTTGGGGAGCTCCTACAATGAGCAGTTCTTC. It is translated as CASSYTLGSSYNEQFF.

This rearrangement joins TRBV10-3 to TRBJ2-6; no reliable D call. Trimming removed 5 bases from V and 0 bases from J, with 5 bases in between. This CDR3 has 14 residues. Looked up from germline, CDR1 is ENHRY and CDR2 is SYGVKD. CDR3 region: CAISLYSGANVLTF. CDR3 in DNA: TGTGCCATCAGTTTGTACTCTGGGGCCAACGTCCTGACTTTC.

The gene calls are TRBV11-3 and TRBJ1-2; D gene uncertain. V was cut by 5 bases and J by 5 bases, with 12 bases left in between. The CDR3 extends over 13 amino acids. Germline V gives CDR1 SGHNT, CDR2 YENEEA. CDR3 coding DNA: TGTGCCAGCAGCCATTTCAATGGGTATGGCTACACCTTC. Encoded protein: CASSHFNGYGYTF.

The V and J genes are TRBV5-5 and TRBJ2-2; 8 bases map to TRBD1. This CDR3 has 13 residues. CDR1 and CDR2 (germline): SGHKS, YYEKEE (reference sequence). The V segment lost 1 base and the J segment 10 bases; nucleotides outside the gene matches: 3. For the CDR3, the DNA is TGTGCCAGCAGCTTGCCAGGGGGCAAGGAGCTGTTTTTT. Its protein is CASSLPGGKELFF.

The rearrangement joins TRBV9 to TRBJ1-4; 7 positions agree with TRBD1. Germline V lookup: CDR1 SGDLS, CDR2 YYNGEE. J lost 8 bases, V lost 1 base, and 8 bases had no gene match. The CDR3 consists of 15 residues. CDR3 amino acids: CASSVMDRMGEKLFF. CDR3 coding DNA: TGTGCCAGCAGCGTAATGGACAGGATGGGCGAAAAACTGTTTTTT.

The chain is built from TRBV28 and TRBJ1-3, with 7 bases lining up with TRBD1. Germline trimming cut 6 bases from V and 5 bases from J; bases unmatched to any gene: 13. This CDR3 spans 16 amino acids. CDR1 MDHEN and CDR2 SYDVKM come from the germline V gene. The CDR3 region has the DNA TGTGCCAGCAGCTCCGGGACAGTCTTTTTTCGAAACACCATATATTTT. Translated, it gives CASSSGTVFFRNTIYF.

The chain carries TRBV19 and TRBJ1-5; 7 nucleotides align to TRBD1. CDR3 length: 16 amino acids. With 8 bases clipped from V and 2 bases from J, the junction kept 12 bases outside the gene matches. Germline loops: CDR1 LNHDA, CDR2 SQIVND (reference sequence). In DNA, the CDR3 is TGTGCCAGTTGCAAAACAGGGGAGTATGGCAATCAGCCCCAGCATTTT. Its protein product is CASCKTGEYGNQPQHF. Using reference TRBV19 and TRBJ1-5 for the parts outside the CDR3, the full variable domain is DGGITQSPKYLFRKEGQNVTLSCEQNLNHDAMYWYRQDPGQGLRLIYYSQIVNDFQKGDIAEGYSVSREKKESFPLTVTSAQKNPTAFYLCASCKTGEYGNQPQHFGDGTRLSIL.

This clone was detected once. In nucleotides, the CDR3 is TGTGCCAGCAGCTTTACAGGGAGTCAGGCAGATACGCAGTATTTT. It encodes CASSFTGSQADTQYF. The J gene is TRBJ2-3, the V gene TRBV5-5, with a weak D call TRBD1 (6 bases). CDR1 is SGHKS, CDR2 YYEKEE, per germline (reference sequence). The CDR3 loop spans 15 amino acids. V was cut by 2 bases and J by 4 bases, with 14 bases left in between.